The rows below give T cell receptor beta chains drawn from one sample of a study of cytomegalovirus exposure and HLA in healthy donors. Assay: immunoSEQ multiplex PCR; the TCRdb copy retains only in-frame clones and omits some. The sample has about 140,000 clones, 75% seen once. Sequencing was carried out using PBMCs. The receptors stem from a man aged 40-55 years in good health and CMV-seronegative. The CDR3 runs from the conserved cysteine through the conserved F or W. Fields, in order: J gene, clone size, V gene, D gene, CDR3 protein, CDR3 DNA. D genes are given only for firm matches. Clone sizes are given selectively: once, few, many, or a class where the clone is expanded.

>TRBJ2-3|.|TRBV30|.
CAWSVGNRRATDTQYF
TGTGCCTGGAGTGTAGGTAACAGGAGAGCCACAGACACGCAGTATTTT
>TRBJ1-1|few|TRBV5-6|.
CASSLGRGNTEAFF
TGTGCCAGCAGCTTGGGGAGGGGGAACACTGAAGCTTTCTTT
>TRBJ1-6|.|TRBV7-7|TRBD1
CASSLGDSADSPLHF
TGTGCCAGCAGCTTAGGGGACAGCGCGGATTCACCCCTCCACTTT
>TRBJ1-5|once|TRBV28|.
CASSFLTGGNQPQHF
TGTGCCAGCAGTTTTCTGACAGGTGGGAATCAGCCCCAGCATTTT
>TRBJ2-5|once|TRBV28|.
CASTDWSEQETQYF
TGTGCCAGCACCGATTGGAGTGAACAAGAGACCCAGTACTTC
>TRBJ1-3|.|TRBV6-5|TRBD1
CASGQGSGNTIYF
TGTGCCAGCGGACAGGGGAGTGGAAACACCATATATTTT
>TRBJ2-7|.|TRBV6-5|.
CASSYGQLPGYEQYF
TGTGCCAGCAGTTACGGGCAGCTTCCGGGATACGAGCAGTACTTC
>TRBJ1-4|few|TRBV5-1|TRBD1
CASSQGQINEKLFF
TGCGCCAGCAGCCAGGGACAGATTAATGAAAAACTGTTTTTT
>TRBJ2-7|.|TRBV4-3|.
CASSQQGANEQYF
TGCGCCAGCAGCCAACAGGGTGCAAACGAGCAGTACTTC
>TRBJ2-2|.|TRBV15|.
CATSRDGRNTGELFF
TGTGCCACCAGCAGAGATGGCAGAAACACCGGGGAGCTGTTTTTT